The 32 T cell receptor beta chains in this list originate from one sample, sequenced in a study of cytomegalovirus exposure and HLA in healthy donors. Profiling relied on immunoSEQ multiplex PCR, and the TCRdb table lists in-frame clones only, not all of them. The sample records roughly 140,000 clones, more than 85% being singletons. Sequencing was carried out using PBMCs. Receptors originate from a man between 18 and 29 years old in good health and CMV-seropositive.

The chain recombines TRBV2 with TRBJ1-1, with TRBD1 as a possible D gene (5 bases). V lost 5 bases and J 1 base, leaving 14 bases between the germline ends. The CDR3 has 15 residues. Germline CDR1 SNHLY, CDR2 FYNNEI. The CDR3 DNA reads TGTGCCAGCAGTCCGTCCCTCGACAGGAACACTGAAGCTTTCTTT. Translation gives CASSPSLDRNTEAFF.

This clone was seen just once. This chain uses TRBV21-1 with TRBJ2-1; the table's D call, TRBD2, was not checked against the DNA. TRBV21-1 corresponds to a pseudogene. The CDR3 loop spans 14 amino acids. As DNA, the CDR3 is TGTGCCAGCAGCGCCAGAGGGCCGATCAATGAGCAGTTCTTC. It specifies CASSARGPINEQFF.

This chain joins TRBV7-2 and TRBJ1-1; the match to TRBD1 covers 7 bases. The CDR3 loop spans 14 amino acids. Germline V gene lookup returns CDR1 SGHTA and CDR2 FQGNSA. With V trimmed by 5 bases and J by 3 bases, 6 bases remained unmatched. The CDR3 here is CASSNQGDYTEAFF. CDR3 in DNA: TGTGCCAGCAGCAACCAGGGGGATTACACTGAAGCTTTCTTT.

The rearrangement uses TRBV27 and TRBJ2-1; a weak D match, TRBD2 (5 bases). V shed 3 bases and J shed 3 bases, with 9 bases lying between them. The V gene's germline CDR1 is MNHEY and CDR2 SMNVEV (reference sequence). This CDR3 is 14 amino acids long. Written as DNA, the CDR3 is TGTGCCAGCAGTTTGGGAGAGGGCTACAATGAGCAGTTCTTC. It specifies CASSLGEGYNEQFF.

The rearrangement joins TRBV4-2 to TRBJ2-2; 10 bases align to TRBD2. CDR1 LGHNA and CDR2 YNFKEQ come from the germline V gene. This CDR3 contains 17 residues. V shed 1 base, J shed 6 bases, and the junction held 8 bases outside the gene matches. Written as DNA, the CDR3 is TGTGCCAGCAGCCAAGCCGCTAGCGGGAGTAAGGCCGGGGAGCTGTTTTTT. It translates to CASSQAASGSKAGELFF.

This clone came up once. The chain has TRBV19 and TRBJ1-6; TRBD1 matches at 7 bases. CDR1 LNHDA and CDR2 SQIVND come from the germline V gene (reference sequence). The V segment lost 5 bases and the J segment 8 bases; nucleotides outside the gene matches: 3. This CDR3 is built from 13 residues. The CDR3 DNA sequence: TGTGCCAGTAGTCGGCAGGGGGATTCACCCCTCCACTTT. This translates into CASSRQGDSPLHF.

CDR3 DNA sequence: TGCGCCACCGCGGGAGTTAGCACAGATACGCAGTATTTT. The encoded protein is CATAGVSTDTQYF. J is TRBJ2-3 and V is TRBV5-1; TRBD2 matches at 7 bases. The ends lost 9 bases at V and 0 bases at J; junction bases unmatched: 4. Germline assignment: CDR1 SGHRS and CDR2 YFSETQ. CDR3 size: 13 residues.

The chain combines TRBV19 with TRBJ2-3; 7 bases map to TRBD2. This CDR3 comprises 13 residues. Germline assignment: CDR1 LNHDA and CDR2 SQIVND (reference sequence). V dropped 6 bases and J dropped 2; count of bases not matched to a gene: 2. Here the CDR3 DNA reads TGTGCCAGTAGCGGGGGGTACACAGATACGCAGTATTTT. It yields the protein CASSGGYTDTQYF.

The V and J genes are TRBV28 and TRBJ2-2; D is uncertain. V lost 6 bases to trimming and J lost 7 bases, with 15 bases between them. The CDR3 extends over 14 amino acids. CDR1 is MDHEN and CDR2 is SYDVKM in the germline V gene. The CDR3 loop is CASSLVGLGGELFF. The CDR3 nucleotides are TGTGCCAGCAGCCTAGTGGGTTTGGGCGGGGAGCTGTTTTTT.

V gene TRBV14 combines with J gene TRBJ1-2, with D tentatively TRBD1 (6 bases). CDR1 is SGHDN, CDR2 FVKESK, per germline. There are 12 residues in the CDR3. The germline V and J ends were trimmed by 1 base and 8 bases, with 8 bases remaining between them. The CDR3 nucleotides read TGTGCCAGCAGCCAAGGGGGGCTCGGCTACACCTTC. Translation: CASSQGGLGYTF.

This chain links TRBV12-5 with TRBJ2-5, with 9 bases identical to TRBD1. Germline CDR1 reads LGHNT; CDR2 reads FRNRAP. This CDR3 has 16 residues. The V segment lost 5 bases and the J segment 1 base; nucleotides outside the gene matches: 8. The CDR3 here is CASGIESGQGQETQYF. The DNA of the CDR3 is TGTGCTAGTGGTATCGAATCGGGACAGGGCCAAGAGACCCAGTACTTC.

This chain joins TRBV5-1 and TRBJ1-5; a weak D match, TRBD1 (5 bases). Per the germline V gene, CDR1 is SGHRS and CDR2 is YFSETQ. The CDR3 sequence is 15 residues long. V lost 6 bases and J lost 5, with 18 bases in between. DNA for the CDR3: TGCGCCAGCACTTTAAGGCCGGGGGGAGATCAGCCCCAGCATTTT. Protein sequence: CASTLRPGGDQPQHF.

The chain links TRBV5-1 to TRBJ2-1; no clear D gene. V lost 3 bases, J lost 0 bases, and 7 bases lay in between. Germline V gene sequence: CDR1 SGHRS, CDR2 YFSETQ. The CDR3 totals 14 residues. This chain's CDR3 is CASSSPSSYNEQFF. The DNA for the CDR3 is TGCGCCAGCAGCTCTCCTAGCTCCTACAATGAGCAGTTCTTC.

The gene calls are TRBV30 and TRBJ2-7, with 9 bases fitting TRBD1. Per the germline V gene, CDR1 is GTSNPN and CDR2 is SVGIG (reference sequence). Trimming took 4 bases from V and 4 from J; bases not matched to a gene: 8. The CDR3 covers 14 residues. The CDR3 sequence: CAWNPGTGRYEQYF. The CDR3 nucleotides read TGTGCCTGGAATCCCGGGACAGGGAGGTACGAGCAGTACTTC. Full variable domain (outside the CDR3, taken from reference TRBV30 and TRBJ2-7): SQTIHQWPATLVQPVGSPLSLECTVEGTSNPNLYWYRQAAGRGLQLLFYSVGIGQISSEVPQNLSASRPQDRQFILSSKKLLLSDSGFYLCAWNPGTGRYEQYFGPGTRLTVT.

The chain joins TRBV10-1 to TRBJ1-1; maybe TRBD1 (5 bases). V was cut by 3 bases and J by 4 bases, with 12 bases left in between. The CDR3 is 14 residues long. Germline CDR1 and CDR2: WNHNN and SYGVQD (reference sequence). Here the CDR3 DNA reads TGCGCCAGCAGTGATAGGGGTTTTGGCACTGAAGCTTTCTTT. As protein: CASSDRGFGTEAFF.

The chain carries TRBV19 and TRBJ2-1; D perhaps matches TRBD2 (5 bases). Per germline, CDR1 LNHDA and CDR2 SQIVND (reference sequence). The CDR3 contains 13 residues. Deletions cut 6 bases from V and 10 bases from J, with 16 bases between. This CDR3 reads CASSPAGLKEQFF. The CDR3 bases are TGTGCCAGTAGCCCCGCCGGACTGAAGGAGCAGTTCTTC.

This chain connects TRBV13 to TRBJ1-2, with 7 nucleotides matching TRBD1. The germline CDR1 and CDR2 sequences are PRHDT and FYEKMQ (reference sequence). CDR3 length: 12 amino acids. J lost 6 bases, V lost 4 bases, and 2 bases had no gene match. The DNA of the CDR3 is TGTGCCAGCAGCTACACAGGGGATGGCTACACCTTC. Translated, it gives CASSYTGDGYTF.

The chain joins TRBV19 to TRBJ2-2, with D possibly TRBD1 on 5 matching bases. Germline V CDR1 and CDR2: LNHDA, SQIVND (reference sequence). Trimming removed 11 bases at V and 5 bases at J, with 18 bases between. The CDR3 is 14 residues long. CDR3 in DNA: TGTGCCTCCAGGGTACGAATGCGGACCGGGGAGCTGTTTTTT. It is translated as CASRVRMRTGELFF.

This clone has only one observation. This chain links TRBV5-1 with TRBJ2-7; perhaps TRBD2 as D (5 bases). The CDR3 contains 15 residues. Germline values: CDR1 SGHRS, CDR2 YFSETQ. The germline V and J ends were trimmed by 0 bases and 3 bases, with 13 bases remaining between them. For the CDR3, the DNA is TGCGCCAGCAGCTTGGGCTTTGGGGAGCACTACGAGCAGTACTTC. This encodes CASSLGFGEHYEQYF.

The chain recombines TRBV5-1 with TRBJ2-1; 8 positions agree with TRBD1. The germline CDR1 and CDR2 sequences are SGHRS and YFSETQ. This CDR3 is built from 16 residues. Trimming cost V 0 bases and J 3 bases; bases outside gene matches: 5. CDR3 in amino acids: CASSLAPGTGYNEQFF. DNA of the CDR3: TGCGCCAGCAGCTTGGCCCCCGGGACAGGCTACAATGAGCAGTTCTTC.

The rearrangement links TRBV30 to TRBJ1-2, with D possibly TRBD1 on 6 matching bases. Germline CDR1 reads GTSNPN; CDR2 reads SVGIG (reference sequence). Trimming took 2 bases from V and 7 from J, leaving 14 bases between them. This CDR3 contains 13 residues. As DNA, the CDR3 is TGTGCCTGGAGTCCAGGGGTGAGGAGTGGCTACACCTTC. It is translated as CAWSPGVRSGYTF.

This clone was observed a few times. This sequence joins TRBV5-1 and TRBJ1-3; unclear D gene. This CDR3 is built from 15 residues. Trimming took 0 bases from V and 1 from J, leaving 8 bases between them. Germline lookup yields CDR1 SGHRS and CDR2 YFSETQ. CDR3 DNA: TGCGCCAGCAGCTTGGCCGGAGCTTCTGGAAACACCATATATTTT. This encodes CASSLAGASGNTIYF.

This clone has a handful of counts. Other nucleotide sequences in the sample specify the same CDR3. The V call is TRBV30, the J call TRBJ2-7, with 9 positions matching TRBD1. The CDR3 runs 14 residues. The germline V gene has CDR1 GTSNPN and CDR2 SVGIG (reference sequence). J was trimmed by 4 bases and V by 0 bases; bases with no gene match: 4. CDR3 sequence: CAWSVGTGTYEQYF. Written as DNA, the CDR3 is TGTGCCTGGAGTGTAGGGACAGGGACTTACGAGCAGTACTTC.

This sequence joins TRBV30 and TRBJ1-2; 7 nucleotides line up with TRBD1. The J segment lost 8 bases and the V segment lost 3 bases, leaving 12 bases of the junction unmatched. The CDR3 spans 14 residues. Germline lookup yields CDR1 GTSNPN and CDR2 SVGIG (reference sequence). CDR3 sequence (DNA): TGTGCCTGGAGGGCGACAGGGCCAAACTTGGGCTACACCTTC. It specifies CAWRATGPNLGYTF. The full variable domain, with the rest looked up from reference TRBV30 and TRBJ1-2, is SQTIHQWPATLVQPVGSPLSLECTVEGTSNPNLYWYRQAAGRGLQLLFYSVGIGQISSEVPQNLSASRPQDRQFILSSKKLLLSDSGFYLCAWRATGPNLGYTFGSGTRLTVV.

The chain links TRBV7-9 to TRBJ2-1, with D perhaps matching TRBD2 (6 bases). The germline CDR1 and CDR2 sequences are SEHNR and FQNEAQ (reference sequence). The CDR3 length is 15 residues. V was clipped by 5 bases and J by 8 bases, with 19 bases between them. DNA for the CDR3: TGTGCCAGCAGCCCCTTGGCGGGGTGGGCCGATGAGCAGTTCTTC. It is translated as CASSPLAGWADEQFF.

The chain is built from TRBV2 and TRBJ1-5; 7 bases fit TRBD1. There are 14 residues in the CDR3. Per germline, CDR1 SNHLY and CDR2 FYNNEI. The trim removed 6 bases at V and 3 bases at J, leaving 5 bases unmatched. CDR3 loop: CASSRTGNNQPQHF. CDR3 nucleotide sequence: TGTGCCAGCAGCAGGACAGGTAACAATCAGCCCCAGCATTTT.

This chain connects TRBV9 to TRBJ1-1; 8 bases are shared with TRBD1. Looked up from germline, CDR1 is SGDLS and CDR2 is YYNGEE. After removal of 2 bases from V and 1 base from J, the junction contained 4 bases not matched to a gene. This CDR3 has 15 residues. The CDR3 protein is CASSVGTGRNTEAFF. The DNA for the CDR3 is TGTGCCAGCAGCGTTGGGACAGGCAGGAACACTGAAGCTTTCTTT.

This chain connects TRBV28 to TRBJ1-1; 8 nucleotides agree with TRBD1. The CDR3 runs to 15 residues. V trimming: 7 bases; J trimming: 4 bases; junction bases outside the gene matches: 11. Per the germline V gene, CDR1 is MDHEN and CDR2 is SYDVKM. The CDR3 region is CASTGTGADRTEAFF. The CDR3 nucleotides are TGTGCCAGCACTGGGACAGGCGCTGATCGCACTGAAGCTTTCTTT. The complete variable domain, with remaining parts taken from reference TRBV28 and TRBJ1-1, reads DVKVTQSSRYLVKRTGEKVFLECVQDMDHENMFWYRQDPGLGLRLIYFSYDVKMKEKGDIPEGYSVSREKKERFSLILESASTNQTSMYLCASTGTGADRTEAFFGQGTRLTVV.

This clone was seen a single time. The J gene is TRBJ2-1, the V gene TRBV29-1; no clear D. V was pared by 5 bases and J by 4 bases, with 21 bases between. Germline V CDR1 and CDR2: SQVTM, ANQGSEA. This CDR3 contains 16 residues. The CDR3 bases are TGCAGCGTTATACTACCCATTGGATCCCCTTACAATGAGCAGTTCTTC. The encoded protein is CSVILPIGSPYNEQFF.

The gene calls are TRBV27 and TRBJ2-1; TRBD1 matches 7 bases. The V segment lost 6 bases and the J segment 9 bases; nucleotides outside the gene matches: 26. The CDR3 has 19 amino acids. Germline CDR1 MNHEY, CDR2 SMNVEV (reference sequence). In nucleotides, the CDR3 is TGTGCCAGCAGGGAACCCTCCGCTCCGGGACAGAATTCATTGGGTGAGCAGTTCTTC. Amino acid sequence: CASREPSAPGQNSLGEQFF.

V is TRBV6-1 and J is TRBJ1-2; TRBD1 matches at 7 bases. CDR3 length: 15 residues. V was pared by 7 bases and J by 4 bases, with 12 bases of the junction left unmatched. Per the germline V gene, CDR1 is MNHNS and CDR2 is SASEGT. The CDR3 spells CASIPEWGTAYGYTF. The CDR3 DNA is TGTGCCAGCATACCCGAGTGGGGGACAGCCTATGGCTACACCTTC.

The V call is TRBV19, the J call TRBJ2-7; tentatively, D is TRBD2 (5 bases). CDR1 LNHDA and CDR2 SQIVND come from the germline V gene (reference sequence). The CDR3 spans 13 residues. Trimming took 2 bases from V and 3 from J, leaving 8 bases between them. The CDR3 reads CASSITGNYEQYF. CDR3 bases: TGTGCCAGTAGTATAACCGGGAACTACGAGCAGTACTTC.